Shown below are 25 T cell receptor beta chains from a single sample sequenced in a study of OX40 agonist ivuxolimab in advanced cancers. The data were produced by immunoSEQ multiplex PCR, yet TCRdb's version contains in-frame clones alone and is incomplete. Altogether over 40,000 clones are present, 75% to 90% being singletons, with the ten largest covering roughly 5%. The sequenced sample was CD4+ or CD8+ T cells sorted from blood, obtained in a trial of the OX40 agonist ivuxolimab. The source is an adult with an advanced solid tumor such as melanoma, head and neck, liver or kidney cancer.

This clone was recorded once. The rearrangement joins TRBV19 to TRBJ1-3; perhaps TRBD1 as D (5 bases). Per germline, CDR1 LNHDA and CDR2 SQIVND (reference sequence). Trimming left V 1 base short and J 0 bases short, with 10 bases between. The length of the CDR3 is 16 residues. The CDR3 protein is CASSIGGRASGNTIYF. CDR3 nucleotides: TGTGCCAGTAGTATAGGGGGGAGGGCCTCTGGAAACACCATATATTTT.

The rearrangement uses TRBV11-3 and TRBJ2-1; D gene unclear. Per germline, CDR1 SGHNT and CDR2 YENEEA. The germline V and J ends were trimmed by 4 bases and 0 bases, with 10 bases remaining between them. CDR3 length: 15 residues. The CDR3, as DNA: TGTGCCAGCAGCTCGAGGACGAGCTCCTACAATGAGCAGTTCTTC. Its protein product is CASSSRTSSYNEQFF.

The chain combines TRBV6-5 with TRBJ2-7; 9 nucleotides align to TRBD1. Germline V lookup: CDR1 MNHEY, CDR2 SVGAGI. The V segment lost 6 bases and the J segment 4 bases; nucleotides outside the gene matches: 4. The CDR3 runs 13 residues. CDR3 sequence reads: CASSGTGRYEQYF. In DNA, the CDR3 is TGTGCCAGCAGCGGGACAGGGCGGTACGAGCAGTACTTC.

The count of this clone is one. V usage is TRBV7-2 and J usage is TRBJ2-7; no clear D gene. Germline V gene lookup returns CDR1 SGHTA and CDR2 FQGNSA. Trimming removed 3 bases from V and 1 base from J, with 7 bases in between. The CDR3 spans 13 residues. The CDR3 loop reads CASSFNPSYEQYF. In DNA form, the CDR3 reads TGTGCCAGCAGCTTTAATCCTTCCTACGAGCAGTACTTC.

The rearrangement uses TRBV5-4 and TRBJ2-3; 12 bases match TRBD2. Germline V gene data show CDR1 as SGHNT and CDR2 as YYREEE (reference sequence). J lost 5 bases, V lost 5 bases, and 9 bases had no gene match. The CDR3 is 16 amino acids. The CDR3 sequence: CASRTGTSGRGDTQYF. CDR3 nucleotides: TGTGCCAGCAGAACCGGGACTAGCGGGCGAGGAGATACGCAGTATTTT.

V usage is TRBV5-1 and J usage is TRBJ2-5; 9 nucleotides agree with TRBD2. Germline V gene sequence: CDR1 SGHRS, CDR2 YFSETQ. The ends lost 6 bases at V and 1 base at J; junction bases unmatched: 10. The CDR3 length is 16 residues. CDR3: CASTQTSGISQETQYF. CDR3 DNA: TGCGCCAGCACCCAGACTAGCGGTATATCCCAAGAGACCCAGTACTTC.

CDR3 protein: CASSFGQGDNGYTF. In DNA, the CDR3 is TGTGCCAGCAGCTTTGGACAGGGGGACAATGGCTACACCTTC. The rearrangement joins TRBV5-4 to TRBJ1-2; 10 nucleotides match TRBD1. Unmatched junction bases numbered 4, after V lost 2 bases and J lost 6 bases. Per germline, CDR1 SGHNT and CDR2 YYREEE (reference sequence). This CDR3 comprises 14 residues. The full variable domain, with the rest looked up from reference TRBV5-4 and TRBJ1-2, is ETGVTQSPTHLIKTRGQQVTLRCSSQSGHNTVSWYQQALGQGPQFIFQYYREEENGRGNFPPRFSGLQFPNYSSELNVNALELDDSALYLCASSFGQGDNGYTFGSGTRLTVV.

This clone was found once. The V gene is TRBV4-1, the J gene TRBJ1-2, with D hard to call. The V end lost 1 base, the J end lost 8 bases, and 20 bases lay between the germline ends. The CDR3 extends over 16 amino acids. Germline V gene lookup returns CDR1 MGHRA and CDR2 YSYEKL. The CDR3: CASSQGQGLVAEGYTF. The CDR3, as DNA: TGCGCCAGCAGCCAAGGGCAAGGTCTCGTGGCGGAGGGCTACACCTTC.

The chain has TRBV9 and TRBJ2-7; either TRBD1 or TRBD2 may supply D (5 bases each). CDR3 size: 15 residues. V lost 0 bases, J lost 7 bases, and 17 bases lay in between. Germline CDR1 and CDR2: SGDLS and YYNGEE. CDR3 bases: TGTGCCAGCAGCGTAGATCGGGACCCTACATTAGAGCAGTACTTC. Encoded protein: CASSVDRDPTLEQYF.

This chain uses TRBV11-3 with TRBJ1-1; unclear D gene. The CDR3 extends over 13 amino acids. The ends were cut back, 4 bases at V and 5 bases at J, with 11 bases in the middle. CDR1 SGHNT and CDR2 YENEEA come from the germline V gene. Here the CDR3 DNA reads TGTGCCAGCAGCTCTAGGGCTTCGACTGAAGCTTTCTTT. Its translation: CASSSRASTEAFF.

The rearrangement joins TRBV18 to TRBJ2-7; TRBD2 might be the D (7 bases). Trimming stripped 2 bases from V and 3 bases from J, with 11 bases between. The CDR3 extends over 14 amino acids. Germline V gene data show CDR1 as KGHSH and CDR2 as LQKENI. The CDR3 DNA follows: TGTGCCAGCTCACCAATAGGGGGGGACTACGAGCAGTACTTC. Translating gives CASSPIGGDYEQYF.

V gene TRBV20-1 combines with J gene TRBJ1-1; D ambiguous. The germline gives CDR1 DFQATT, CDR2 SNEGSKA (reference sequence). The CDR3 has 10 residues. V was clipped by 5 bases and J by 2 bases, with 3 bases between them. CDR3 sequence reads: CSAYNTEAFF. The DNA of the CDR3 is TGCAGTGCTTATAACACTGAAGCTTTCTTT.

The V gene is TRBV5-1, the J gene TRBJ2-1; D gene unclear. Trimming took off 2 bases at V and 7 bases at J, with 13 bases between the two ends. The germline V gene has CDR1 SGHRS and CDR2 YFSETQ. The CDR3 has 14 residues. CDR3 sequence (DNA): TGCGCCAGCAGCTTTAGTCCCCCCCGTAATGAGCAGTTCTTC. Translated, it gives CASSFSPPRNEQFF.

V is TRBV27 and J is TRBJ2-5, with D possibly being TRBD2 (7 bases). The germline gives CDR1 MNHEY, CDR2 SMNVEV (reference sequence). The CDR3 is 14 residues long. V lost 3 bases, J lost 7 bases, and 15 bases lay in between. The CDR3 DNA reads TGTGCCAGCAGTTTTATGGGGGGGCGGGGGACCCAGTACTTC. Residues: CASSFMGGRGTQYF.

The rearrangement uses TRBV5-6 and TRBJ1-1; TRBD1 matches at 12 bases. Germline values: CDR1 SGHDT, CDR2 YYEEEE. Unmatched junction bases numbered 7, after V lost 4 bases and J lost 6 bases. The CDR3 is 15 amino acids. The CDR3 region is CASSRDRGLTAEAFF. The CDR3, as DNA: TGTGCCAGCAGCCGGGACAGGGGGCTTACCGCTGAAGCTTTCTTT. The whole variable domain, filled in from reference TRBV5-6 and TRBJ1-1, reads DAGVTQSPTHLIKTRGQQVTLRCSPKSGHDTVSWYQQALGQGPQFIFQYYEEEERQRGNFPDRFSGHQFPNYSSELNVNALLLGDSALYLCASSRDRGLTAEAFFGQGTRLTVV.

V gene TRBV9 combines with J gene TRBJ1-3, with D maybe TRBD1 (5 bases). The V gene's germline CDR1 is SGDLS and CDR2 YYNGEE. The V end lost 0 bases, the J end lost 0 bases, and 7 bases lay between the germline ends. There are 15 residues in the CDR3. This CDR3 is CASSVEGSSGNTIYF. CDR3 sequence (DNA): TGTGCCAGCAGCGTAGAGGGGTCCTCTGGAAACACCATATATTTT.

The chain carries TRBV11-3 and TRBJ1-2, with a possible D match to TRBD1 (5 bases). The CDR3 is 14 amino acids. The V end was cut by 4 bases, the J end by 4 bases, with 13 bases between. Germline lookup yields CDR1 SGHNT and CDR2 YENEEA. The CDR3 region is CASSYRNPLYGYTF. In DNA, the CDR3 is TGTGCCAGCAGCTACAGGAATCCCCTCTATGGCTACACCTTC.

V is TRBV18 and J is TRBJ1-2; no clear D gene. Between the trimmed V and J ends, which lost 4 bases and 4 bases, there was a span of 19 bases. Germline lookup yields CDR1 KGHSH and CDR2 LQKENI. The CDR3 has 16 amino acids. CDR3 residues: CASSLSANPGIYGYTF. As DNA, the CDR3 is TGTGCCAGCTCACTCTCGGCGAACCCGGGGATCTATGGCTACACCTTC.

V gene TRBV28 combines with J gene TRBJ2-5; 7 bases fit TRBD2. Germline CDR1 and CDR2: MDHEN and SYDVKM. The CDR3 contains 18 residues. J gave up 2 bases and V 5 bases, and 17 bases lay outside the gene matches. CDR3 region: CASSPYGRAGEAQETQYF. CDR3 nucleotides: TGTGCCAGCAGTCCCTACGGTAGGGCGGGAGAGGCGCAAGAGACCCAGTACTTC.

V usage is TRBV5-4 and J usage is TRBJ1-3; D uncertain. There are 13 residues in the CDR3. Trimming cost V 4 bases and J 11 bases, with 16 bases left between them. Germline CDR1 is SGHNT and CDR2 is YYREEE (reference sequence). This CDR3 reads CASSPGSSNAIYF. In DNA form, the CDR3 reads TGTGCCAGCAGCCCCGGGTCGAGTAATGCCATATATTTT.

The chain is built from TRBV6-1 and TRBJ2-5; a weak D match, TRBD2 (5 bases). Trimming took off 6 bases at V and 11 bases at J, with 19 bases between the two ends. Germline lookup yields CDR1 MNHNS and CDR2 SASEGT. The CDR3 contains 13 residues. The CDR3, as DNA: TGTGCCAGCAGCCTAAGGAGGTTCGGGGAGCAGTACTTC. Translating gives CASSLRRFGEQYF.

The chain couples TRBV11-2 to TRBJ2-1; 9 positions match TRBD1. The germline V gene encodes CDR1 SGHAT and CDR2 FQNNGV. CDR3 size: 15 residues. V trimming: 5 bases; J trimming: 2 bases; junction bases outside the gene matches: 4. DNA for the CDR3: TGTGCCAGCAGCCCCGACAGGGGGACCTACAATGAGCAGTTCTTC. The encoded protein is CASSPDRGTYNEQFF.

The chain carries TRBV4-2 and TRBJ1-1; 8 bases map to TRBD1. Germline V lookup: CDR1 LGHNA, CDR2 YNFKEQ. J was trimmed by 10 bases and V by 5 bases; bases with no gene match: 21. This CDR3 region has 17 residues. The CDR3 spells CASSSRTGQAAKGGAFF. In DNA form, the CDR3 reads TGTGCCAGCAGCTCACGCACGGGACAGGCAGCCAAGGGTGGAGCTTTCTTT.

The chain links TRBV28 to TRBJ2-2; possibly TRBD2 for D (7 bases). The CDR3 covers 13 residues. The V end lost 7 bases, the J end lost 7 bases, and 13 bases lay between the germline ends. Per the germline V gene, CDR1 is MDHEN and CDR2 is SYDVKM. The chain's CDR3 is CASKSGGVGELFF. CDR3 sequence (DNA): TGTGCCAGCAAATCGGGGGGCGTCGGGGAGCTGTTTTTT.

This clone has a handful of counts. CDR3: CAVLNAAGQGREKLFF. The CDR3 nucleotides read TGTGCCGTCCTCAACGCCGCGGGACAGGGACGGGAAAAACTGTTTTTT. The chain carries TRBV28 and TRBJ1-4; 9 positions agree with TRBD1. This CDR3 has 16 residues. CDR1 is MDHEN and CDR2 is SYDVKM in the germline V gene. Germline trimming cut 11 bases from V and 8 bases from J; bases unmatched to any gene: 18.